These T cell receptor beta chains were read from a single sample in a study of early T cells in non-severe SARS-CoV-2 infection. TCRdb reprocessed the 5' RACE reads via MiXCR and lists one record per CDR3 protein. The sample contains around 60,000 distinct CDR3 sequences, about 12% of which appear only once. The sequenced material came from whole blood. These receptors all stem from an adult who was a healthcare worker with PCR-confirmed SARS-CoV-2 infection or an uninfected control (not recorded which). CDR3s include the opening cysteine and the closing phenylalanine or tryptophan. D genes are given only for firm matches. Some rows mark clone size as missing; the rest say once, few, many or name a class of expanded clone.

size,J,V,D,DNA,CDR3
-,TRBJ1-6,TRBV6-5,-,TGTGCCAGCAGCAGCTCCTATAATTCACCCCTCCACTTT,CASSSSYNSPLHF
-,TRBJ2-5,TRBV13,-,TGTGCCAGCAGCTCCGGACACGACCAAGAGACCCAGTACTTC,CASSSGHDQETQYF
few,TRBJ1-1,TRBV7-9,TRBD1,TGTGCCAGCAGCTGGGGAGACAGGGTCAACCCTGAAGCTTTCTTT,CASSWGDRVNPEAFF
-,TRBJ1-6,TRBV7-3,-,TGTGCCAGCAGCACCAAGGCCGAATCACCCCTCTACTTT,CASSTKAESPLYF
few,TRBJ2-1,TRBV5-1,-,TGCGCCAGCAGCCCCGTTAGGAATGAGCAGTTCTTC,CASSPVRNEQFF
-,TRBJ1-5,TRBV10-1,-,TGCGCCAGCAGTGAGTCTGGGGAGGTGCAGCCCCAGCATTTT,CASSESGEVQPQHF
many,TRBJ2-7,TRBV20-1,TRBD1,TGCAGTGCTCAGCCCCCGGGACAGGGGACCTACGAGCAGTACTTC,CSAQPPGQGTYEQYF
-,TRBJ2-4,TRBV10-2,-,TGCGCCAGCAGCCTGGCAGGGACTCTAGCCAAAAACATTCAGTACTTC,CASSLAGTLAKNIQYF
few,TRBJ2-1,TRBV7-3,-,TGTGCCAGCAGCTTACGGGGGGACACATCCTACAATGAGCAGTTCTTC,CASSLRGDTSYNEQFF
few,TRBJ1-1,TRBV9,-,TGTGCCAGCAGCCCCTTCCTGAACACTGAAGCTTTCTTT,CASSPFLNTEAFF
many,TRBJ2-3,TRBV24-1,TRBD2,TGTGCCACCAGTGACCTCCTGACTAGCGGGGCCACACGCGATACGCAGTATTTT,CATSDLLTSGATRDTQYF
many,TRBJ2-6,TRBV28,TRBD1,TGTGCCAGCATTGATGTGGACAGGGCAACGGGGGCCAACGTCCTGACTTTC,CASIDVDRATGANVLTF
-,TRBJ2-3,TRBV3-1,TRBD2,TGTGCCAGCAGCCAAGATCCGAGACTAGCAGCAGATACGCAGTATTTT,CASSQDPRLAADTQYF
many,TRBJ1-5,TRBV27,TRBD1,TGTGCCAGCAGAAGACAGGGGACAGGGAGCAATAGCAATCAGCCCCAGCATTTT,CASRRQGTGSNSNQPQHF
-,TRBJ2-7,TRBV6-2/TRBV6-3,TRBD2,TGTGCCAGCAGTTTAGCGGGCCTCTCCTACGAGCAGTACTTC,CASSLAGLSYEQYF
-,TRBJ1-5,TRBV7-2,-,TGTGCCAGCAGCCGAACAGGGACCGCTCAGCCCCAGCATTTT,CASSRTGTAQPQHF
few,TRBJ2-4,TRBV9,-,TGTGCCAGCAGCTTGAGTGGAGGAGCCAAAAACATTCAGTACTTC,CASSLSGGAKNIQYF
many,TRBJ2-3,TRBV7-6,-,TGTGCCAGCAGCTTAGAGGCAACGGCAAACCCGAGAGATACGCAGTATTTT,CASSLEATANPRDTQYF
-,TRBJ1-5,TRBV19,-,TGTGCCAGTAGTATAGCCCACAGGGCCCACAATCAGCCCCAGCATTTT,CASSIAHRAHNQPQHF
-,TRBJ2-1,TRBV10-3,-,TGTGCCATCAGTGAGTCAGGGGGGATCTCCTACAATGAGCAGTTCTTC,CAISESGGISYNEQFF
few,TRBJ1-5,TRBV20-1,-,TGCAGTGCTAGAGATCAGGCGGGGGTCAATCAGCCCCAGCATTTT,CSARDQAGVNQPQHF
-,TRBJ1-2,TRBV2,-,TGTGCCAGCAGGGACATCTATGGCTACACCTTC,CASRDIYGYTF
many,TRBJ2-6,TRBV19,TRBD2,TGTGCCAGTAGTCTCATAGCCGGACTAGCGGGGGGCCACATCTCTGGGGCCAACGTCCTGACTTTC,CASSLIAGLAGGHISGANVLTF
many,TRBJ2-1,TRBV19,-,TGTGCCAGTGTCAGTTACTCCTACAATGAGCAGTTCTTC,CASVSYSYNEQFF
many,TRBJ2-1,TRBV28,-,TGTGCCAGCAGTTTATCAGTTCGGCAGGGAGCCTACAATGAGCAGTTCTTC,CASSLSVRQGAYNEQFF
many,TRBJ2-3,TRBV19,-,TGTGCCAGTAGTTGGGGGCGCACAGATACGCAGTATTTT,CASSWGRTDTQYF
-,TRBJ2-7,TRBV5-8,-,TGTGCCAGCAAACCGACCTACGAGCAGTACTTC,CASKPTYEQYF
many,TRBJ2-5,TRBV2,TRBD2,TGTGCCAGCAGGGGGGACTACCCCGGGACCCAGTACTTC,CASRGDYPGTQYF
-,TRBJ2-3,TRBV7-9,-,TGTGCCAGCAGCTTAGACTCCGGTACGCAGTATTTT,CASSLDSGTQYF
few,TRBJ1-1,TRBV7-9,-,TGTGCCAGCAGCTTAGGAGCAGGGAACACTGAAGCTTTCTTT,CASSLGAGNTEAFF
few,TRBJ1-1,TRBV10-3,-,TGTGCCATCAGTGCGGCAGATAACACTGAAGCTTTCTTT,CAISAADNTEAFF
few,TRBJ2-1,TRBV28,-,TGTGCCAGCAGTTCCCGGCCGGATGAGCAGTTCTTC,CASSSRPDEQFF
many,TRBJ1-4,TRBV5-4,-,TGTGCCAGCAGCTTGGCAGGGGCGCATGCTAATGAAAAACTGTTTTTT,CASSLAGAHANEKLFF
many,TRBJ1-1,TRBV5-8,-,TGTGCCAGCAGTTTGCACGGCAGTAATGAAGCTTTCTTT,CASSLHGSNEAFF
-,TRBJ2-5,TRBV7-2,TRBD2,TGTGCCAGCAGCTTAGTATGGCGCGGGGGGGCCGAGGAGACCCAGTACTTC,CASSLVWRGGAEETQYF
-,TRBJ2-7,TRBV7-2,-,TGTGCCAGCAGCTTAGCCGGCCCTCAGGGGGAGCAGTACTTC,CASSLAGPQGEQYF
few,TRBJ2-3,TRBV9,TRBD1,TGTGCCAGCAGCGGAACAGGGGTCAACACAGATACGCAGTATTTT,CASSGTGVNTDTQYF
-,TRBJ1-3,TRBV25-1,-,TGTGCCAGCGGACAGCCCTCTGGAAACACCATATATTTT,CASGQPSGNTIYF
few,TRBJ2-3,TRBV7-8,TRBD2,TGTGCCAGCAGCTTAAAACTAGCGGGGGGGCCTTTAAAAGCAGATACGCAGTATTTT,CASSLKLAGGPLKADTQYF
-,TRBJ2-1,TRBV7-3,TRBD2,TGTGCCAGCAGCTTAACCGGGACTAGCGGTTATGAGCAGTTCTTC,CASSLTGTSGYEQFF
many,TRBJ2-1,TRBV5-5,TRBD1,TGTGCCAGCAGCTCCTTCGGACAGGCCTACAATGAGCAGTTCTTC,CASSSFGQAYNEQFF
many,TRBJ2-1,TRBV18,-,TGTGCCAGCTCCCTACTCGGGTCCTACAATGAGCAGTTCTTC,CASSLLGSYNEQFF
many,TRBJ1-1,TRBV7-8,-,TGTGCCAGCAGCTTAGTGTCGAGGGGACCTAGGGCTGAAGCTTTCTTT,CASSLVSRGPRAEAFF
medium-sized,TRBJ2-3,TRBV20-1,-,TGCAGTGCTAGACTAGCTAACACAGATACGCAGTATTTT,CSARLANTDTQYF
-,TRBJ2-1,TRBV27,TRBD2,TGTGCCAGCAAGGACAGCGGGAGTTACAATGAGCAGTTCTTC,CASKDSGSYNEQFF
many,TRBJ2-5,TRBV28,-,TGTGCCAGCAGCCCCCAGGGGGGCAAGGTGACCCAGTACTTC,CASSPQGGKVTQYF
many,TRBJ2-7,TRBV28,-,TGTGCCAGCAACCAATTCCAGGGCCCAGGGTACGAGCAGTACTTC,CASNQFQGPGYEQYF
many,TRBJ2-1,TRBV20-1,-,TGCAGTGCTTCTTCTCCCTGGAAAAACTACAATGAGCAGTTCTTC,CSASSPWKNYNEQFF
few,TRBJ2-5,TRBV7-2,TRBD1,TGTGCCAGCAGCTTCAGGGGGCGCAGTGAGACCCAGTACTTC,CASSFRGRSETQYF
-,TRBJ2-3,TRBV20-1,-,TGCAGTGCTACTAGTGGCGGAAGCACAGATACGCAGTATTTT,CSATSGGSTDTQYF
-,TRBJ1-3,TRBV6-5,-,TGTGCCAGCAGTTACACGGCGGGCAGGGGATCTGGAAACACCATATATTTT,CASSYTAGRGSGNTIYF
many,TRBJ2-7,TRBV11-2,TRBD2,TGTGCCAGCAGCTCCCGCGGGGGGACTAGCGGCCTCTACGAGCAGTACTTC,CASSSRGGTSGLYEQYF
many,TRBJ1-6,TRBV6-6,-,TGTGCCGGCGCTGATTCCAATTCGCCCCTCCACTTT,CAGADSNSPLHF